Each of the 13 T cell receptor beta chains below was sequenced from the same sample in a study of cytotoxic CD8 clonotypes in ibrutinib-treated CLL (dated by TCRdb to about 2021). According to the study, the label for this sample's time point signals: approximately 25 months on ibrutinib. The protocol used for the library was the immunoSEQ multiplex PCR assay. In its TCRdb copy, this immuneACCESS table keeps in-frame sequences only and misses some clones. Where compared with another copy, unresolved V genes explain less than half of these, and the others have no known cause. The sample yields roughly 150,000 clones; roughly three quarters were counted once. The top ten constitute 5% to 5.5% of the sample. Sequencing used PBMCs, obtained after 24 months of ibrutinib treatment. The receptor source for this set is a human donor with chronic lymphocytic leukemia.

The chain links TRBV5-6 to TRBJ2-5; possible D gene TRBD1, 6 bases. This CDR3 has 12 residues. Trimming took off 10 bases at V and 1 base at J, with 11 bases between the two ends. Germline V gene data show CDR1 as SGHDT and CDR2 as YYEEEE. The CDR3 here is CAGGSAQETQYF. For the CDR3, the DNA is TGTGCCGGGGGCAGTGCCCAAGAGACCCAGTACTTC.

This clone was found a few times. The chain carries TRBV25-1 and TRBJ1-3, with 7 nucleotides matching TRBD1. This CDR3 spans 13 amino acids. Germline CDR1 reads MGHDK; CDR2 reads SYGVNS. The V and J ends lost 7 bases and 4 bases, in that order; junction bases with no gene match: 4. CDR3 in DNA: TGTGCCAGCACCGACAGGGCCGGAAACACCATATATTTT. It encodes CASTDRAGNTIYF.

The chain is built from TRBV9 and TRBJ1-2; possibly TRBD1 for D (6 bases). CDR1 and CDR2 from the germline V gene are SGDLS and YYNGEE. Deletions cut 2 bases from V and 2 bases from J, with 13 bases between. The length of the CDR3 is 15 residues. The CDR3 bases are TGTGCCAGCAGCGTCCAGGGGCATACGAACTATGGCTACACCTTC. Translated: CASSVQGHTNYGYTF.

The CDR3 protein is CAWSVWVGYTF. DNA of the CDR3: TGTGCCTGGAGTGTATGGGTTGGCTACACCTTC. This chain links TRBV30 with TRBJ1-2; D ambiguous. Germline V gene sequence: CDR1 GTSNPN, CDR2 SVGIG (reference sequence). The CDR3 covers 11 residues. Trimming pared 0 bases from V and 7 bases from J, leaving 6 bases between.

V usage is TRBV4-3 and J usage is TRBJ2-2; D is ambiguous. The CDR3 contains 16 residues. The V end was cut by 1 base, the J end by 2 bases, with 11 bases between. Germline V CDR1 and CDR2: LGHNA, YSLEER. The CDR3 sequence is CASSQGAQINTGELFF. Here the CDR3 DNA reads TGCGCCAGCAGCCAAGGGGCGCAGATAAACACCGGGGAGCTGTTTTTT.

This sequence joins TRBV9 and TRBJ2-3; a weak D match, TRBD2 (6 bases). The CDR3 covers 14 residues. Trimming pared 3 bases from V and 2 bases from J, leaving 10 bases between. CDR1 is SGDLS, CDR2 YYNGEE, per germline. The CDR3 region has the DNA TGTGCCAGCAGCGCAGGAGGGTACACAGATACGCAGTATTTT. Amino acids: CASSAGGYTDTQYF.

This rearrangement joins TRBV7-9 to TRBJ2-5, with 7 bases matching TRBD2. Germline V lookup: CDR1 SEHNR, CDR2 FQNEAQ (reference sequence). V lost 5 bases to trimming and J lost 1 base; unmatched junction nucleotides: 7. The CDR3 length is 15 residues. The CDR3 nucleotides read TGTGCCAGCAGCGCCCCTGAGCGGGGCCAAGAGACCCAGTACTTC. Translation gives CASSAPERGQETQYF.

The V and J genes are TRBV7-9 and TRBJ1-5; 10 nucleotides match TRBD1. V was pared by 7 bases and J by 0 bases, with 9 bases of the junction left unmatched. CDR3 length: 17 residues. Germline V gene sequence: CDR1 SEHNR, CDR2 FQNEAQ (reference sequence). The CDR3 DNA reads as TGTGCCAGCACCATCGGGACAGGGGAATTTAGCAATCAGCCCCAGCATTTT. As protein: CASTIGTGEFSNQPQHF.

This chain uses TRBV4-2 with TRBJ1-5; weak D call: TRBD1 (5 bases). The CDR3 contains 15 residues. V was cut by 4 bases and J by 0 bases, with 10 bases left in between. Per germline, CDR1 LGHNA and CDR2 YNFKEQ. The CDR3 nucleotides are TGTGCCAGCAGCCTTGGCGGGGCTAGCAATCAGCCCCAGCATTTT. As protein: CASSLGGASNQPQHF.

J is TRBJ1-3 and V is TRBV7-2; D may be TRBD1 (5 bases). V shed 7 bases and J shed 3 bases, with 16 bases lying between them. The germline V gene has CDR1 SGHTA and CDR2 FQGNSA. The CDR3 covers 15 residues. This chain's CDR3 is CASTSGGFGGNTIYF. CDR3 nucleotides: TGTGCCAGCACCAGCGGGGGATTTGGTGGAAACACCATATATTTT. The complete variable domain, with remaining parts taken from reference TRBV7-2 and TRBJ1-3, reads GAGVSQSPSNKVTEKGKDVELRCDPISGHTALYWYRQSLGQGLEFLIYFQGNSAPDKSGLPSDRFSAERTGGSVSTLTIQRTQQEDSAVYLCASTSGGFGGNTIYFGEGSWLTVV.

This clone was found once. The rearrangement links TRBV28 to TRBJ2-7, with 11 positions matching TRBD2. Germline assignment: CDR1 MDHEN and CDR2 SYDVKM. The V and J ends lost 6 bases and 4 bases, in that order; junction bases with no gene match: 8. The CDR3 loop spans 15 amino acids. CDR3 in DNA: TGTGCCAGCAGACCCCCCGGGACTAGCGGTTACGAGCAGTACTTC. It translates to CASRPPGTSGYEQYF.

In this sample, this clone turned up a few times. This chain connects TRBV20-1 to TRBJ2-1; the D gene is possibly TRBD1 (5 bases). This CDR3 has 11 residues. Trimming removed 3 bases at V and 10 bases at J, with 10 bases between. CDR1 is DFQATT and CDR2 is SNEGSKA in the germline V gene (reference sequence). Here the CDR3 reads CSARVRAEQFF. In DNA form, the CDR3 reads TGCAGTGCTAGGGTCAGGGCGGAGCAGTTCTTC.

CDR3 region: CASSYSSGNYGYTF. The CDR3 DNA sequence: TGTGCCAGCAGTTACTCGAGTGGGAACTATGGCTACACCTTC. The chain has TRBV6-6 and TRBJ1-2; D gene ambiguous. Germline assignment: CDR1 MNHNY and CDR2 SVGAGI (reference sequence). CDR3 size: 14 residues. V lost 0 bases, J lost 2 bases, and 7 bases lay in between.